A single sample gave rise to the 17 T cell receptor beta chains below, sequenced in a study of T cell responses to AZD1222 COVID-19 vaccine. The table came from immunoSEQ multiplex PCR; TCRdb's copy has only in-frame clones and leaves some out. The repertoire includes about 160,000 clones, around 90% of them detected once, and more than 3% sits in the top ten. The specimen was peripheral blood, collected 28 days after the second AZD1222 dose. Receptor source: an adult who received the AZD1222 COVID-19 vaccine.

V usage is TRBV5-1 and J usage is TRBJ1-2; D perhaps matches TRBD1 (6 bases). In germline, CDR1 is SGHRS, CDR2 YFSETQ. V was pared by 4 bases and J by 5 bases, with 21 bases between. The CDR3 has 16 amino acids. The CDR3 DNA is TGCGCCAGCAGCCCGCAAGGACAGTCCCAGGTATATGGCTACACCTTC. It translates to CASSPQGQSQVYGYTF.

The chain carries TRBV19 and TRBJ2-7; 10 bases map to TRBD1. V shed 8 bases, J shed 5 bases, and the junction held 3 bases outside the gene matches. Germline V CDR1 and CDR2: LNHDA, SQIVND (reference sequence). This CDR3 has 12 amino acids. CDR3 loop: CASWDRGNEQYF. DNA of the CDR3: TGTGCCAGTTGGGACAGGGGCAACGAGCAGTACTTC.

This sequence joins TRBV2 and TRBJ1-2, with TRBD1 identical over 10 bases. The germline V gene encodes CDR1 SNHLY and CDR2 FYNNEI. This CDR3 has 17 residues. V gave up 1 base and J gave up 4 bases; unmatched junction bases: 9. The CDR3: CASSEERGTGASYGYTF. The CDR3 DNA reads as TGTGCCAGCAGTGAAGAGAGGGGGACAGGGGCTTCCTATGGCTACACCTTC.

The chain carries TRBV12-3 or TRBV12-4 and TRBJ1-2; D not resolved. The CDR3 is made up of 12 amino acids. V was shortened by 3 bases and J by 4 bases, with 6 bases between the two germline ends. DNA of the CDR3: TGTGCCAGCAGTTTTTTGGGCTATGGCTACACCTTC. Translated, it gives CASSFLGYGYTF.

The J gene is TRBJ1-6, the V gene TRBV4-1, with 7 positions matching TRBD1. The CDR3 length is 16 residues. V was clipped by 4 bases and J by 9 bases; unmatched bases: 12. Germline V CDR1 and CDR2: MGHRA, YSYEKL. This chain's CDR3 is CASSPVTGPDGSPLHF. The CDR3 bases are TGCGCCAGCAGCCCCGTGACAGGGCCCGATGGTTCACCCCTCCACTTT.

DNA of the CDR3: TGTGCCAGCAGTTCCGACAGCCCCTTTGGGGCCAACGTCCTGACTTTC. Protein sequence: CASSSDSPFGANVLTF. The rearrangement joins TRBV7-9 to TRBJ2-6, with D tentatively TRBD1 (5 bases). V was cut by 6 bases and J by 3 bases, with 15 bases left in between. The CDR3 loop spans 16 amino acids. Germline V gene data show CDR1 as SEHNR and CDR2 as FQNEAQ (reference sequence). Variable domain in full (rest from reference TRBV7-9 and TRBJ2-6): DTGVSQNPRHKITKRGQNVTFRCDPISEHNRLYWYRQTLGQGPEFLTYFQNEAQLEKSRLLSDRFSAERPKGSFSTLEIQRTEQGDSAMYLCASSSDSPFGANVLTFGAGSRLTVL.

This chain connects TRBV11-2 to TRBJ2-3; D is ambiguous. The CDR3 runs 13 residues. V lost 5 bases and J lost 2, with 8 bases in between. Germline V lookup: CDR1 SGHAT, CDR2 FQNNGV. CDR3 sequence reads: CASSPLSTDTQYF. The CDR3 nucleotides read TGTGCCAGCAGCCCCCTATCCACAGATACGCAGTATTTT. Together with reference TRBV11-2 and TRBJ2-3, the CDR3 gives the full variable domain: EAGVAQSPRYKIIEKRQSVAFWCNPISGHATLYWYQQILGQGPKLLIQFQNNGVVDDSQLPKDRFSAERLKGVDSTLKIQPAKLEDSAVYLCASSPLSTDTQYFGPGTRLTVL.

The J gene is TRBJ2-1, the V gene TRBV12-3 or TRBV12-4; D unclear. V was trimmed by 0 bases and J by 3 bases, leaving 0 bases between them. This CDR3 has 12 amino acids. CDR3 nucleotide sequence: TGTGCCAGCAGTTTAGCCTACAATGAGCAGTTCTTC. Translated: CASSLAYNEQFF.

This clone is a singleton in its sample. The chain uses TRBV5-1 and TRBJ2-7, with 9 positions matching TRBD2. CDR3 length: 14 amino acids. V lost 4 bases and J lost 2; bases outside the gene matches: 4. Germline V gene data show CDR1 as SGHRS and CDR2 as YFSETQ. CDR3 bases: TGCGCCAGCAGCCCGGCGGGGGGGGCCTACGAGCAGTACTTC. Residues: CASSPAGGAYEQYF.

The chain carries TRBV5-1 and TRBJ2-5; TRBD2 aligns across 13 bases. This CDR3 comprises 17 residues. Germline values: CDR1 SGHRS, CDR2 YFSETQ. The V segment lost 4 bases and the J segment 1 base; nucleotides outside the gene matches: 7. The chain's CDR3 is CASSLLTSGRPQETQYF. As DNA, the CDR3 is TGCGCCAGCAGCCTATTGACTAGCGGGAGGCCCCAAGAGACCCAGTACTTC.

This rearrangement joins TRBV5-5 to TRBJ1-3, with D possibly being TRBD1 (5 bases). Germline values: CDR1 SGHKS, CDR2 YYEKEE (reference sequence). There are 16 residues in the CDR3. The V gene lost 0 bases and the J gene lost 0 bases, with 10 bases spanning the gap. The CDR3: CASSLDRSRSGNTIYF. The CDR3 DNA reads as TGTGCCAGCAGCTTGGACAGGTCCCGCTCTGGAAACACCATATATTTT.

This sequence joins TRBV7-9 and TRBJ1-2, with D maybe TRBD1 (5 bases). The germline gives CDR1 SEHNR, CDR2 FQNEAQ (reference sequence). The V end lost 1 base, the J end lost 8 bases, and 14 bases lay between the germline ends. CDR3 length equals 14 residues. CDR3 bases: TGTGCCAGCAGCTTAGTGGGGCGGCAGGGAGGCTACACCTTC. As protein: CASSLVGRQGGYTF.

This clone was counted between two and nine times. The chain joins TRBV5-1 to TRBJ2-7, with 11 bases lining up with TRBD2. Germline CDR1 SGHRS, CDR2 YFSETQ. The CDR3 has 15 amino acids. V lost 3 bases, J lost 2 bases, and 4 bases stayed unmatched. CDR3 sequence: CASSSELAGAYEQYF. The CDR3 bases are TGCGCCAGCAGCTCCGAACTAGCGGGAGCCTACGAGCAGTACTTC.

The V and J genes are TRBV27 and TRBJ1-2, with D maybe TRBD1 (6 bases). The ends were cut back, 6 bases at V and 8 bases at J, with 19 bases in the middle. This CDR3 contains 14 residues. The V gene's germline CDR1 is MNHEY and CDR2 SMNVEV (reference sequence). The CDR3 reads CASSPGQTAGGYTF. The CDR3 DNA is TGTGCCAGCAGCCCCGGACAGACCGCCGGAGGCTACACCTTC.

This chain joins TRBV19 and TRBJ1-5; the D gene is possibly TRBD1 (6 bases). Deletions cut 3 bases from V and 2 bases from J, with 11 bases between. Germline V CDR1 and CDR2: LNHDA, SQIVND (reference sequence). CDR3 length: 15 amino acids. The CDR3 region has the DNA TGTGCCAGTAGTATCAACAGGGCACGCAATCAGCCCCAGCATTTT. This codes for CASSINRARNQPQHF.

In its sample, this clone was seen once. Sequence at one end of the junction differs from germline and may be a read error. This rearrangement joins TRBV5-5 to TRBJ2-5, with D possibly matching TRBD2 (6 bases). Germline lookup yields CDR1 SGHKS and CDR2 YYEKEE (reference sequence). This CDR3 spans 14 amino acids. CDR3 sequence (DNA): TGTGCCAGCAGCTTGGCGGTTAGTCAGGGACTCACGGACTTC. This codes for CASSLAVSQGLTDF.

This rearrangement joins TRBV7-8 to TRBJ2-7; D unresolved. V gave up 3 bases and J gave up 2 bases, with 11 bases separating them. The CDR3 loop spans 14 amino acids. Per the germline V gene, CDR1 is SGHVS and CDR2 is FQNEAQ. The DNA of the CDR3 is TGTGCCAGCAGCTTCACGGACCCCCCCTACGAGCAGTACTTC. This codes for CASSFTDPPYEQYF.